This T cell receptor beta chain was observed in a study of identical twins. This CDR3 is built from 17 residues. Germline V gene lookup returns CDR1 LNHNV and CDR2 YYDKDF (reference sequence). Losses at the gene ends were 0 bases for V and 4 bases for J; bases not matched to a gene: 10. TCRdb itself ran the 5' RACE reads through MiXCR, one entry per CDR3 protein. The sample records over 600,000 distinct CDR3 sequences, about 20% being singletons. This clonotype was observed a few times. The sample was also linked to a second study, of T cells expressing NK-cell markers. That paper notes: In four donors, these clonotypes also led the CD3+CD56-NKG2C+ fraction.

The J gene is TRBJ2-7, the V gene TRBV15, with 9 bases fitting TRBD2. Material for sequencing was PBMCs. This TCR was sampled from a woman between 18 and 29 years old in good health. CDR3 amino acids: CATSRDPLASGTYEQYF. DNA for the CDR3: TGTGCCACCAGCAGAGATCCGTTGGCTAGCGGGACTTACGAGCAGTACTTC.